This TCR beta chain derives from a study of T cell responses to AZD1222 COVID-19 vaccine (dated by TCRdb to the early 2020s). Background on the whole study: TCR sequencing was performed for some 250 trial participants, of whom roughly 200 were given two doses of AZD1222 and 26 were given two doses of MenACWY control vaccine. Enrollment into the trials was organized by age into subgroups of 18-55, 56-69 and 70-plus years, and those subgroups contained about 150, 27 and 61 TCR-sequenced participants, respectively.

Concerning this clone: Its antigen remains unidentified. Per-base quality was not reported, and no clone a single base away is much larger than it.

Findings and caveats that apply to the study as a whole: In the small 56-69-year group, the increase in depth fell short of significance, most likely because of low power. No day 14 peak-response samples were available, so repertoires were characterized only after the peak T cell response. Conclusions about previously exposed vaccinees are limited, since just a handful of AZD1222 recipients were seropositive for SARS-CoV-2 at baseline. Spike-specific TCR breadth and depth rose significantly after two AZD1222 doses compared with day 0 and with MenACWY recipients. The whole spike protein was spanned by vaccine-associated CD4 TCRs, and dominant responses were seen in regions 160-218 and 743-854. Participants were mostly white British, with more females than males. The authors suggested clonal diversity may have been underestimated. Reportedly, almost half of the unique spike-specific TCRs recognized epitopes lying outside the regions that are mutated in the B.1.351 and B.1.1.7 variants.

The sample's time point label, in plain terms: about 28 days (+/-7) after the second vaccine dose. AZD1222 recipients given second doses at about 4 weeks or at about 12 weeks were pooled, since spike-specific TCR depth and breadth were not found to differ between the two schedules. Samples from vaccinated people were obtained from the UK trials COV001 and COV002, which included a single-blind randomized controlled phase 2/3 trial of AZD1222 (ChAdOx1 nCoV-19) in healthy adults. For TCRbeta chain sequencing, PBMC samples were collected from trial participants at day 0 and at day 28 after the second dose. The CDR3 regions of human TCRbeta chains were subjected to immunosequencing. The study's own analysis went as follows. Repertoire TCRs were matched against a reference library of SARS-CoV-2-specific TCRs generated with the MIRA antigen-specificity platform. Breadth meant the fraction of unique TCRs that were SARS-CoV-2-associated, whereas depth meant the fraction of total T cells that were SARS-CoV-2-associated. Using the MIRA data, each spike-specific TCR was assigned both to the spike region to which the TCR was reactive and to a CD4 or CD8 class. Log10-transformed breadth and depth values were compared by one-way ANOVA with Sidak's multiple comparisons tests. TCRdb re-hosts the immuneACCESS table, in-frame sequences only. Its copies lack some clones; in the studies checked, an unresolved V gene accounts for under half of them, and the cause for the rest is not known. The DNA gave D and trimming, while V, J and clone size come from that table. The sample table lists 150,000 or so clones, 90% to 95% of them with a count of one. Of the sample, approximately 3.8% falls within the top ten clones.

V and J are truncated by 5 bases and 5 bases respectively, leaving an intervening sequence of 13 bases. The CDR3 covers 14 residues, taking in both the cysteine and the phenylalanine. Here the CDR3 DNA is all that survives: 42 bases in frame from base 1. CDR1 and CDR2 are drawn from the germline V gene: MNHEY, SVGEGT. Recombination linked TRBV6-2 or TRBV6-3 to TRBJ1-5; the D gene is perhaps TRBD1, on 6 matching bases. The sample consisted of peripheral blood, taken 28 days after the second AZD1222 dose. The sequence was collected from an adult who received the AZD1222 COVID-19 vaccine. The DNA reads TGTGCCAGCAGTAAGGGACATCAGGATCAGCCCCAGCATTTT. Its protein reads: CASSKGHQDQPQHF.